This T cell receptor (beta chain) is from a study of monozygotic twins with inflammatory bowel disease. Study-wide results and caveats: It was observed that concordant and discordant twins did not differ in repertoire similarity, possibly given limited power. Support was lacking for any single strong IBD-associated signal or clonotype. Treatment differences in immunosuppression may have added variability to the repertoires of patients. With inverse Simpson as the measure, TCRbeta diversity was lower in IBD patients than in healthy co-twins.

CDR3 length: 16 residues. TCRdb reworked the 5' RACE reads into one entry per CDR3 protein, no DNA. The sample has approximately 330,000 distinct CDR3 sequences. With regard to this clonotype: Its antigen is unknown.

The sequence was collected from a human donor with ulcerative colitis or Crohn's disease, or a healthy co-twin of an affected twin (not recorded which). Sequenced sample: blood. The chain recombines TRBV12-3 or TRBV12-4 with TRBJ1-2; TCRdb's D call, TRBD1, is unchecked because there is no DNA. CDR3 residues: CASSGHFGGANYGYTF.